This T cell receptor beta chain was recorded in a study of shared clonotypes between healthy human individuals. Whole-study results and caveats: It was expected that sequencing depth would affect clonotype sharing among donors. Tissues were not sampled, only blood, and their repertoires likely differ.

As concerns this clone: As yet, its antigen is unknown.

Trimming removed 5 bases at V and 6 bases at J, with 17 bases between. The CDR3 is 15 amino acids. Germline CDR1 is SNHLY and CDR2 is FYNNEI. Several immunoSEQ 96-well plates shared each subset's DNA, each plate a replicate. TCRdb keeps only in-frame clones here, not all; method: immunoSEQ multiplex PCR. The sample consists of roughly 1,000,000 clones, around 78% of them appearing once. V and J are TRBV2 and TRBJ1-5, with a weak D call TRBD1 (6 bases). This receptor was taken from a man younger than 30 in good health. Some clones in this sample may be carry-over from other donors' samples. Sequencing was carried out using memory CD4+ T cells from PBMCs. Stated subset: CD45RA-negative fraction. For the CDR3, the DNA is TGTGCCAGCAGTCCCCTGGCAGGGGCCGGTCAGCCCCAGCATTTT. Amino acid sequence: CASSPLAGAGQPQHF.